This T cell receptor (beta chain) was retrieved from a study of identical twins. Study results and caveats: Out-of-frame alpha sequences shared by twins showed excess low generation probability. Models underestimated how often monozygotic twins shared out-of-frame TCR alpha. Carriage of fewer insertions was seen in abundant cord blood beta clonotypes, whereas memory repertoires showed none.

TCRdb reanalysed the 5' RACE reads using MiXCR and keeps one entry per CDR3 protein. The data hold around 530,000 distinct CDR3 sequences, with about 16% observed a single time. This clonotype was seen only a few times. Its antigen is still unknown. The J segment lost 1 base and the V segment lost 4 bases, leaving 7 bases of the junction unmatched. Germline values: CDR1 SGHVS, CDR2 FNYEAQ. CDR3 length equals 17 residues. The same specimen was also included in a second study, on yellow fever vaccine responses in identical twins.

This TCR was sampled from a woman aged 18-29 years in good health. V is TRBV7-6 and J is TRBJ2-1, with TRBD1 matching over 10 bases. Sequencing was done on a sample of CD4+ T cells sorted from blood. For the CDR3, the DNA is TGTGCCAGCAGCTCCTCCGGGACAGGGGTATCCTACAATGAGCAGTTCTTC. This gives the protein CASSSSGTGVSYNEQFF. The complete variable domain, with remaining parts taken from reference TRBV7-6 and TRBJ2-1, reads GAGVSQSPRYKVTKRGQDVALRCDPISGHVSLYWYRQALGQGPEFLTYFNYEAQQDKSGLPNDRFSAERPEGSISTLTIQRTEQRDSAMYRCASSSSGTGVSYNEQFFGPGTRLTVL.